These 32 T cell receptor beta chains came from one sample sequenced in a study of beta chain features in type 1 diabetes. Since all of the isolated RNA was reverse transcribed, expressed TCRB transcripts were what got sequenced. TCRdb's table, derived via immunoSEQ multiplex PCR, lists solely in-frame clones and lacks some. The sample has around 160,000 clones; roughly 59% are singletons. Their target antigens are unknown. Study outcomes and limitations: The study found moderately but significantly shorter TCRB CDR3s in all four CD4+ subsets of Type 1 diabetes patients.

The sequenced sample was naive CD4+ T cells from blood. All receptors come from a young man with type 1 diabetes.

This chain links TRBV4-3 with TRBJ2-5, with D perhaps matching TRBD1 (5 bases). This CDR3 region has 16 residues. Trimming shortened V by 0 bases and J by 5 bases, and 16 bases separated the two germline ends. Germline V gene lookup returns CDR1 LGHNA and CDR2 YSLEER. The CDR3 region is CASSQDYPGIRETQYF. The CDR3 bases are TGCGCCAGCAGCCAAGATTACCCAGGGATAAGGGAGACCCAGTACTTC.

DNA of the CDR3: TGTGCCAGCAGTCGTCTGGGCAGTTTTCAGCCCCAGCATTTT. It encodes CASSRLGSFQPQHF. This chain links TRBV25-1 with TRBJ1-5, with unresolved D. Germline-derived CDR1 and CDR2 are MGHDK and SYGVNS. This CDR3 has 14 amino acids. V shed 5 bases and J shed 6 bases, with 14 bases lying between them.

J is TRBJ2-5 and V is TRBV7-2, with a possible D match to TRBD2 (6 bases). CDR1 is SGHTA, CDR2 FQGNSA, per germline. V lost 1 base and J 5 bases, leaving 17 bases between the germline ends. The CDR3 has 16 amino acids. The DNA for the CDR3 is TGTGCCAGCAGCTTAGGCGTCGCGGGGAGAGGGGAGACCCAGTACTTC. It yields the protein CASSLGVAGRGETQYF.

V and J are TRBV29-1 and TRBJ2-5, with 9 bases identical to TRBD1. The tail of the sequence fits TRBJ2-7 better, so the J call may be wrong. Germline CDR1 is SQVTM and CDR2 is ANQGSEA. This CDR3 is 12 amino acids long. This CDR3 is CSVGDRAYEQYF. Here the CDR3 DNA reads TGCAGCGTCGGGGACAGGGCCTACGAGCAGTACTTC.

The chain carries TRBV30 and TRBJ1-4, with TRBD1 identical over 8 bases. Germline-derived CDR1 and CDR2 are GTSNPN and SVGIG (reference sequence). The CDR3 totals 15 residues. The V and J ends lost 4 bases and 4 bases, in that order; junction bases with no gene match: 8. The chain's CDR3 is CAWNFQTGVNEKLFF. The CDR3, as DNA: TGTGCCTGGAATTTCCAGACAGGGGTTAATGAAAAACTGTTTTTT.

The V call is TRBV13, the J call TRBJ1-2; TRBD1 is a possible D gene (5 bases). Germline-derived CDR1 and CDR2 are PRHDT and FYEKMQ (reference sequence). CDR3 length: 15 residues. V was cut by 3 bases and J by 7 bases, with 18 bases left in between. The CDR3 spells CASSFTGTPLIGYTF. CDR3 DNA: TGTGCCAGCAGCTTTACCGGGACTCCTTTAATTGGCTACACCTTC.

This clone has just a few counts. The CDR3 is CASSKPVAKNIQYF. The DNA of the CDR3 is TGTGCCAGCAGCAAACCGGTAGCCAAAAACATTCAGTACTTC. The rearrangement links TRBV21-1 to TRBJ2-4; the table's TRBD2 call for D was not verified on the DNA. TRBV21-1 is listed as a pseudogene. The CDR3 is 14 residues long.

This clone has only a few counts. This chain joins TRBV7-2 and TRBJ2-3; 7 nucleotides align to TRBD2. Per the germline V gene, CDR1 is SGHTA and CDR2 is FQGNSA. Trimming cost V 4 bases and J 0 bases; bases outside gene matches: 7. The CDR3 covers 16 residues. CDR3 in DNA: TGTGCCAGCAGCTCGCTAGCGGAAGCTAGCACAGATACGCAGTATTTT. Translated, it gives CASSSLAEASTDTQYF.

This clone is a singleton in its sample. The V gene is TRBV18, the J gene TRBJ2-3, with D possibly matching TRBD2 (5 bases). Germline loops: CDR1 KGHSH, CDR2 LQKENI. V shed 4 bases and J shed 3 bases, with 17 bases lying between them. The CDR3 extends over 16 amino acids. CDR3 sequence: CASSLLLEFETDTQYF. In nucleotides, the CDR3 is TGTGCCAGCTCACTCTTACTAGAATTCGAAACAGATACGCAGTATTTT.

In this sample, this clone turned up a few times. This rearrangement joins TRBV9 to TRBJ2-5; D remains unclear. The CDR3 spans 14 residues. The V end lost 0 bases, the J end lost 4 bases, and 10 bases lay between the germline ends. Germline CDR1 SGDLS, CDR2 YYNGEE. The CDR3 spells CASSVARVGETQYF. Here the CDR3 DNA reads TGTGCCAGCAGCGTAGCCCGGGTAGGAGAGACCCAGTACTTC.

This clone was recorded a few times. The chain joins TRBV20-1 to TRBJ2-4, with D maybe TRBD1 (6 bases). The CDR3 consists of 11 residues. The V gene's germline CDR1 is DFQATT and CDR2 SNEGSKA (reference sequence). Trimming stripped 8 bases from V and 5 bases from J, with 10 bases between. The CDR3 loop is CSFEGENIQYF. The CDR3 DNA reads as TGCAGTTTCGAGGGGGAAAACATTCAGTACTTC.

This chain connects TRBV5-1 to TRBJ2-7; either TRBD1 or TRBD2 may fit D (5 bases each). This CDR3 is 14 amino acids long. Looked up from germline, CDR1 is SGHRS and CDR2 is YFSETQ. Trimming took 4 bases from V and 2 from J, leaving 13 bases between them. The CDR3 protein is CASSKEGPTYEQYF. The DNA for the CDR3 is TGCGCCAGCAGCAAAGAGGGACCCACCTACGAGCAGTACTTC.

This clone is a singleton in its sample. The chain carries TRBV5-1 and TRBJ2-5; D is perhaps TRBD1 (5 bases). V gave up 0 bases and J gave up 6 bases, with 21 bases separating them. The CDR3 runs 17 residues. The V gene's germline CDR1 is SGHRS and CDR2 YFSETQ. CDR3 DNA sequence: TGCGCCAGCAGCTTGGTAGGATCAGGACAAGTCGGGCAGACCCAGTACTTC. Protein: CASSLVGSGQVGQTQYF.

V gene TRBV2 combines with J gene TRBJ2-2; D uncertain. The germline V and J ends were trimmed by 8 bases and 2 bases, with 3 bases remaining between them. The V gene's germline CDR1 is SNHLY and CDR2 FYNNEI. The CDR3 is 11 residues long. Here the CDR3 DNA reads TGTGCCAGCCATAACACCGGGGAGCTGTTTTTT. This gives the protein CASHNTGELFF.

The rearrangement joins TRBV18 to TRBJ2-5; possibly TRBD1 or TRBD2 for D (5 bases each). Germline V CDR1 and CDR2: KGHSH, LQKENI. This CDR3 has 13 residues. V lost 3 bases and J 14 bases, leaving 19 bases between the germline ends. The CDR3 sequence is CASSPSTRDRHYF. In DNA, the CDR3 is TGTGCCAGCTCACCTAGCACTCGGGACCGTCATTACTTC.

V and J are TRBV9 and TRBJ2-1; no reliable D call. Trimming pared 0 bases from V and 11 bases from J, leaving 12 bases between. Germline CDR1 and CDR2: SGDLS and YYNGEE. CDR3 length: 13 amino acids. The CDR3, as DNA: TGTGCCAGCAGCGTAGCTATGGAAGGGAAGCAGTTCTTC. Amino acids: CASSVAMEGKQFF.

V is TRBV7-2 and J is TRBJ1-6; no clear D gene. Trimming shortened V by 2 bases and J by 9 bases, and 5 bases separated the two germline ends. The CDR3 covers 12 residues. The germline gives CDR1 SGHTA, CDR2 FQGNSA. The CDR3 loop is CASSLMGSPLHF. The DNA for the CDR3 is TGTGCCAGCAGCTTAATGGGTTCACCCCTCCACTTT.

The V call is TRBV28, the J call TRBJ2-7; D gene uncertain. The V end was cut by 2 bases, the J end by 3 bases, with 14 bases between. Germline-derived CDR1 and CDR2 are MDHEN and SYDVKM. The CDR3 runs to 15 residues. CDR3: CASSLKVPGLYEQYF. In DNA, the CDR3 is TGTGCCAGCAGTTTAAAAGTCCCTGGCCTCTACGAGCAGTACTTC.

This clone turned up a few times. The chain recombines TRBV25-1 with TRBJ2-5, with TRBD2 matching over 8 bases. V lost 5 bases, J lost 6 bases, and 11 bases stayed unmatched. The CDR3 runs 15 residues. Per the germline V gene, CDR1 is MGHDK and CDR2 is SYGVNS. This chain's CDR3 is CASSQTSEFTKTQYF. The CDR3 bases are TGTGCCAGCAGTCAGACTAGCGAGTTCACGAAGACCCAGTACTTC.

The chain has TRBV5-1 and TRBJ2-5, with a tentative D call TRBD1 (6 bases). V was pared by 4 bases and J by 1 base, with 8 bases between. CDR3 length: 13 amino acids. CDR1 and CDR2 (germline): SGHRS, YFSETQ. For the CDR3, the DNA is TGCGCCAGCAGCCGGGACATCCAAGAGACCCAGTACTTC. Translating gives CASSRDIQETQYF.

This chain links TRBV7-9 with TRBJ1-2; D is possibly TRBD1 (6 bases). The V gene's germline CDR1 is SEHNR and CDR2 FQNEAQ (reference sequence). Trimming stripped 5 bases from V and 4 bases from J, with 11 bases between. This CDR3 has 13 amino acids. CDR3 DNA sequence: TGTGCCAGCAGCCCAGGACAGTTCTATGGCTACACCTTC. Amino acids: CASSPGQFYGYTF.

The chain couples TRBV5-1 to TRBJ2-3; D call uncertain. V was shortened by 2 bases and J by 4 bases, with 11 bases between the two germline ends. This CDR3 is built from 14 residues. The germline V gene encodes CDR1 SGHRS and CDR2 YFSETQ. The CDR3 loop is CASSFGSTADTQYF. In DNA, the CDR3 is TGCGCCAGCAGCTTCGGCAGCACGGCAGATACGCAGTATTTT.

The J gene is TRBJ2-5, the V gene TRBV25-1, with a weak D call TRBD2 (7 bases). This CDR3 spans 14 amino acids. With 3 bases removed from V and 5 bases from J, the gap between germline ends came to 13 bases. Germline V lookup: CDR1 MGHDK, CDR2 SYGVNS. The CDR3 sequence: CASSDRGAGETQYF. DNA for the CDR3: TGTGCCAGCAGTGACCGGGGGGCGGGGGAGACCCAGTACTTC.

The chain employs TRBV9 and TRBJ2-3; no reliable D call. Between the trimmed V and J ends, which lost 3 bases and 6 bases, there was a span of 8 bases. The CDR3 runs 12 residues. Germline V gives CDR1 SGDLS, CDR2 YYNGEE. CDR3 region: CASSAGRDTQYF. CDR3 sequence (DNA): TGTGCCAGCAGCGCCGGACGGGATACGCAGTATTTT.

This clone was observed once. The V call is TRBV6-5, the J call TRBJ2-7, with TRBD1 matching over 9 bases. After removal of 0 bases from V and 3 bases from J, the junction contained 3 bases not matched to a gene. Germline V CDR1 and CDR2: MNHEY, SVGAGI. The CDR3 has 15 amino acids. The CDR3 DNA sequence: TGTGCCAGCAGTTACTCCGGGACAGGGAACTACGAGCAGTACTTC. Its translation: CASSYSGTGNYEQYF.

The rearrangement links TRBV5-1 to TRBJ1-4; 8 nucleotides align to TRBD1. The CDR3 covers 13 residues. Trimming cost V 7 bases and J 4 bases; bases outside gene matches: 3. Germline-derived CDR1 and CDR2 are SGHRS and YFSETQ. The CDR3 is CASGTGVNEKLFF. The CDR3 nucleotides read TGCGCCAGCGGGACAGGCGTTAATGAAAAACTGTTTTTT.

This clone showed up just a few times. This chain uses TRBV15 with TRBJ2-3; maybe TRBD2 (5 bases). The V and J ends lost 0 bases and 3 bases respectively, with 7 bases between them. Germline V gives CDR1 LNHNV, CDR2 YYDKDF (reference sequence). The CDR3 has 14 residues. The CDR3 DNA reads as TGTGCCACCAGCAGAGAAAGCGGTACAGATACGCAGTATTTT. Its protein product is CATSRESGTDTQYF.

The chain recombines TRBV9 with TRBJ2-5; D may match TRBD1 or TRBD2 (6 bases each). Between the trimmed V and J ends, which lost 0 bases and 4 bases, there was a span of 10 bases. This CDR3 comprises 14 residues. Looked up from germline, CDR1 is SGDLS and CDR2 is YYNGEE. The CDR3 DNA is TGTGCCAGCAGCGTAGTAGGGGGAGGAGAGACCCAGTACTTC. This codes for CASSVVGGGETQYF.

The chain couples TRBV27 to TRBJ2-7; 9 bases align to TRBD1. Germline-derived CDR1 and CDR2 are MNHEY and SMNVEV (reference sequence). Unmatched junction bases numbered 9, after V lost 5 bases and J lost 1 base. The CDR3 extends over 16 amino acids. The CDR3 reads CASSRIGDRASYEQYF. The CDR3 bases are TGTGCCAGCAGTCGGATTGGGGACAGGGCGTCCTACGAGCAGTACTTC.

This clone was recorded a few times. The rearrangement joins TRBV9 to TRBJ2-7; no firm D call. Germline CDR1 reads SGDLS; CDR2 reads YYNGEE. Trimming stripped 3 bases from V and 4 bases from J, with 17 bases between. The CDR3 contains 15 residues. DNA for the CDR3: TGTGCCAGCAGCGCCGAAAGATCGGGCGTGTACGAGCAGTACTTC. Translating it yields CASSAERSGVYEQYF. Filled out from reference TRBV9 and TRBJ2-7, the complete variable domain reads DSGVTQTPKHLITATGQRVTLRCSPRSGDLSVYWYQQSLDQGLQFLIQYYNGEERAKGNILERFSAQQFPDLHSELNLSSLELGDSALYFCASSAERSGVYEQYFGPGTRLTVT.

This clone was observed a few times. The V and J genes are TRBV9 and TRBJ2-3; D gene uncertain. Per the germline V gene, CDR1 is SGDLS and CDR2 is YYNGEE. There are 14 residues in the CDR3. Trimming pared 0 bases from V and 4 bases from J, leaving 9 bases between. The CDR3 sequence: CASSVVNGPDTQYF. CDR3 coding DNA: TGTGCCAGCAGCGTAGTCAATGGCCCAGATACGCAGTATTTT.

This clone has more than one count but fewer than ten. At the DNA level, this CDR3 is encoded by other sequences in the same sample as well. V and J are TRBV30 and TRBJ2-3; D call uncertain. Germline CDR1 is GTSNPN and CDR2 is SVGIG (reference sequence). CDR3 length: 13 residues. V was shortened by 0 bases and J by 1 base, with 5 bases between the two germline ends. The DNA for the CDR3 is TGTGCCTGGAGTGTCCAGGGCACAGATACGCAGTATTTT. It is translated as CAWSVQGTDTQYF.